The 13 T cell receptor beta chains presented below share a single source sample, sequenced in a study of OX40 agonist ivuxolimab in advanced cancers. The method was immunoSEQ multiplex PCR; TCRdb's version includes in-frame clones alone and lacks a portion of them. Of under 70,000 clones listed, 80% to 90% are singletons. Sequenced material: CD4+ or CD8+ T cells sorted from blood, taken in a trial of the OX40 agonist ivuxolimab. All receptors come from an adult with an advanced solid tumor such as melanoma, head and neck, liver or kidney cancer.

The gene calls are TRBV7-9 and TRBJ1-3; D gene uncertain. The CDR3 extends over 12 amino acids. Germline V gene data show CDR1 as SEHNR and CDR2 as FQNEAQ (reference sequence). Trimming cost V 3 bases and J 6 bases, with 6 bases left between them. CDR3 region: CASSFQLNTIYF. The CDR3 region has the DNA TGTGCCAGCAGCTTCCAGTTAAACACCATATATTTT.

This rearrangement joins TRBV28 to TRBJ1-3; D unresolved. The CDR3 consists of 15 residues. Trimming took off 5 bases at V and 0 bases at J, with 11 bases between the two ends. CDR1 MDHEN and CDR2 SYDVKM come from the germline V gene. The CDR3 reads CASSGIRGSGNTIYF. The CDR3 region has the DNA TGTGCCAGCAGTGGAATCCGAGGCTCTGGAAACACCATATATTTT.

V gene TRBV15 combines with J gene TRBJ1-5; 7 positions agree with TRBD1. V lost 5 bases and J lost 8; bases outside the gene matches: 12. The CDR3 runs to 15 residues. Germline V CDR1 and CDR2: LNHNV, YYDKDF (reference sequence). The CDR3 nucleotides read TGTGCCACCAGCCAGGGGGTTTGGGGGGTGAAGCCCCAGCATTTT. Amino acid sequence: CATSQGVWGVKPQHF.

J is TRBJ1-2 and V is TRBV15; 9 positions agree with TRBD1. Germline lookup yields CDR1 LNHNV and CDR2 YYDKDF (reference sequence). The CDR3 runs to 14 residues. With V trimmed by 2 bases and J by 8 bases, 6 bases remained unmatched. As DNA, the CDR3 is TGTGCCACCAGCAGAAAAACAGGGGGCGGAGGCTACACCTTC. Translated, it gives CATSRKTGGGGYTF.

The genes are TRBV6-5 and TRBJ2-2; unclear D gene. Per the germline V gene, CDR1 is MNHEY and CDR2 is SVGAGI. V lost 1 base and J 1 base, leaving 1 base between the germline ends. This CDR3 has 13 amino acids. The CDR3 nucleotides read TGTGCCAGCAGTTACTGGAACACCGGGGAGCTGTTTTTT. Amino acids: CASSYWNTGELFF.

The rearrangement joins TRBV18 to TRBJ2-7; D is uncertain. The germline V gene has CDR1 KGHSH and CDR2 LQKENI. Trimming cost V 4 bases and J 2 bases, with 12 bases left between them. The CDR3 extends over 14 amino acids. This chain's CDR3 is CASSLAKDPYEQYF. CDR3 bases: TGTGCCAGCTCACTCGCCAAGGACCCCTACGAGCAGTACTTC.

The V gene is TRBV4-1, the J gene TRBJ2-7; 9 bases map to TRBD1. J lost 4 bases, V lost 0 bases, and 10 bases had no gene match. In germline, CDR1 is MGHRA, CDR2 YSYEKL. The CDR3 spans 17 residues. CDR3 bases: TGCGCCAGCAGCCAAGAGGGGATGGGGACAGGGATTTACGAGCAGTACTTC. It is translated as CASSQEGMGTGIYEQYF.

The chain has TRBV28 and TRBJ2-7; 10 bases are a match to TRBD1. Germline lookup yields CDR1 MDHEN and CDR2 SYDVKM. The CDR3 contains 17 residues. V gave up 7 bases and J gave up 1 base; unmatched junction bases: 13. The CDR3 bases are TGTGCCAGCACACCCTACATCGGGACAGGGGCGTCCTACGAGCAGTACTTC. It specifies CASTPYIGTGASYEQYF.

This clone was found once. This rearrangement joins TRBV9 to TRBJ1-1; D not resolved. V gave up 0 bases and J gave up 4 bases, with 10 bases separating them. Germline V CDR1 and CDR2: SGDLS, YYNGEE. The CDR3 loop spans 14 amino acids. Here the CDR3 reads CASSVATFGTEAFF. DNA for the CDR3: TGTGCCAGCAGCGTAGCTACGTTTGGCACTGAAGCTTTCTTT.

V usage is TRBV5-1 and J usage is TRBJ1-1; D remains unclear. With 6 bases removed from V and 1 base from J, the gap between germline ends came to 13 bases. This CDR3 has 14 amino acids. Germline V gene sequence: CDR1 SGHRS, CDR2 YFSETQ. CDR3 in DNA: TGCGCCAGCACCTATGGACCCCCGAACACTGAAGCTTTCTTT. Encoded protein: CASTYGPPNTEAFF.

The chain uses TRBV6-5 and TRBJ1-2, with D unresolved. Trimming shortened V by 0 bases and J by 5 bases, and 16 bases separated the two germline ends. Germline values: CDR1 MNHEY, CDR2 SVGAGI. The CDR3 runs 16 residues. The CDR3: CASSYSPHPTRYGYTF. The CDR3 DNA follows: TGTGCCAGCAGTTACTCGCCCCACCCGACGAGATATGGCTACACCTTC.

The rearrangement joins TRBV7-6 to TRBJ2-7, with 8 bases aligning to TRBD1. The CDR3 is made up of 14 amino acids. From germline, CDR1 is SGHVS and CDR2 FNYEAQ. With 5 bases clipped from V and 0 bases from J, the junction kept 3 bases outside the gene matches. The CDR3 bases are TGTGCCAGCAGCCGGGACAGGCTCTCCTACGAGCAGTACTTC. Translated, it gives CASSRDRLSYEQYF.

The gene calls are TRBV7-3 and TRBJ2-2; D is ambiguous. The CDR3 is made up of 16 amino acids. In germline, CDR1 is SGHTA, CDR2 FQGTGA. Trimming shortened V by 5 bases and J by 0 bases, and 13 bases separated the two germline ends. CDR3 in DNA: TGTGCCAGCAGCCCCAACTGGCTCGCGAACACCGGGGAGCTGTTTTTT. It translates to CASSPNWLANTGELFF.